The clone carrying this TCR beta chain appeared a single time. The sample is drawn from a study of blood T cell repertoires in COVID-19. Germline V gene data show CDR1 as MGHDK and CDR2 as SYGVNS. The CDR3 loop spans 15 amino acids. V lost 6 bases and J lost 0; bases outside the gene matches: 6. Measured with immunoSEQ multiplex PCR; TCRdb has only the in-frame clones, and not every one. The sample lists fewer than 450,000 clones; approximately 89% were seen once. This clonotype originated in a woman younger than 35 who had recovered from COVID-19. What was sequenced was peripheral blood. This chain joins TRBV25-1 and TRBJ1-1, with 8 bases matching TRBD1. This CDR3 is CASRVTGALNTEAFF. The CDR3 DNA follows: TGTGCCAGCAGGGTGACAGGGGCCTTGAACACTGAAGCTTTCTTT.